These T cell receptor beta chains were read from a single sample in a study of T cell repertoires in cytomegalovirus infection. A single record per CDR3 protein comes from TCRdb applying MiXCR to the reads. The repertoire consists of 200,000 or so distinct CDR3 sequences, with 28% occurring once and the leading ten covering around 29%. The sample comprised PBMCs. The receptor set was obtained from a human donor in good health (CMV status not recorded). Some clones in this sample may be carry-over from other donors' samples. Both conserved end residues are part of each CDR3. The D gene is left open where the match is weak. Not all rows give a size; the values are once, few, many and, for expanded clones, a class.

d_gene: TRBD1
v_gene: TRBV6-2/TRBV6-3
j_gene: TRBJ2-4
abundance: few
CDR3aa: CASSRTTGGLGTKNIQYF
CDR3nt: TGTGCCAGCAGTCGAACGACAGGGGGCTTGGGGACCAAAAACATTCAGTACTTC

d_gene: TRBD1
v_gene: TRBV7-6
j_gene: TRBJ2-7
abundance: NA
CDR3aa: CASSLEGALNEQYF
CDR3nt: TGTGCCAGCAGCTTAGAGGGGGCTTTAAACGAGCAGTACTTC

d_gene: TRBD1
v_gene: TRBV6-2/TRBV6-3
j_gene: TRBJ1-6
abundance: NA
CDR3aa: CVSSSRQGENSPLHF
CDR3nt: TGTGTCAGCAGCTCCAGACAGGGTGAAAATTCACCCCTCCACTTT

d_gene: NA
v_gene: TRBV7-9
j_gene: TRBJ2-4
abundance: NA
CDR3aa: CASSKRGENIQYF
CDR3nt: TGTGCCAGCAGCAAGAGAGGGGAAAACATTCAGTACTTC

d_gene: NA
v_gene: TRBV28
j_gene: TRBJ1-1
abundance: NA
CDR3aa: CASSFGSGEAFF
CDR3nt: TGTGCCAGCAGTTTTGGGTCGGGTGAAGCTTTCTTT

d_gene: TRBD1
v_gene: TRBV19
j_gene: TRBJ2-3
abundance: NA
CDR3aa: CASSPTGEKGTQYF
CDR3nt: TGTGCCAGTAGTCCGACAGGGGAGAAAGGTACGCAGTATTTT

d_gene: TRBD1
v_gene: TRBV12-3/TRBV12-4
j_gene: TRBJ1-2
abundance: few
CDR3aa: CASSPSDRGEGYTF
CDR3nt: TGTGCCAGCAGTCCCTCGGACAGGGGGGAAGGCTACACCTTC

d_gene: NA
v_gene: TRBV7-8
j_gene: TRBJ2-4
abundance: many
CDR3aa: CASSNGPGDNIQYF
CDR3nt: TGTGCCAGCAGCAACGGACCTGGGGATAACATTCAGTACTTC

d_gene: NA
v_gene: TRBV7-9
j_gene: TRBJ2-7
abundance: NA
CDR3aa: CASTPTGASYEQYF
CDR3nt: TGTGCCAGCACCCCTACCGGGGCCAGCTACGAGCAGTACTTC

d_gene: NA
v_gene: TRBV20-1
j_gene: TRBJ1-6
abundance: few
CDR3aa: CSARTDAYSPLHF
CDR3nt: TGCAGTGCTAGGACAGATGCTTATTCACCCCTCCACTTT

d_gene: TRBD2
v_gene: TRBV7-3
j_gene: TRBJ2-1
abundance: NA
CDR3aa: CASSSTGRGGSYNEQFF
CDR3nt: TGTGCCAGCAGCTCCACGGGGCGGGGGGGGTCCTACAATGAGCAGTTCTTC

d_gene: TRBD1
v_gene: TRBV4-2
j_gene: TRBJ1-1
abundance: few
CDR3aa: CASSQDTGANTEAFF
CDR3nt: TGTGCCAGCAGCCAAGACACAGGGGCAAACACTGAAGCTTTCTTT

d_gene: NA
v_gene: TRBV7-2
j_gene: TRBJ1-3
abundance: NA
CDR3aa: CASSFSGTGGNTIYF
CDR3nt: TGTGCCAGCAGCTTTTCCGGGACCGGTGGAAACACCATATATTTT

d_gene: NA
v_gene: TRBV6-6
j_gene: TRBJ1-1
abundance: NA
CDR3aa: CASCDPDRLNTEAFF
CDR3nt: TGTGCCAGCTGTGACCCAGACAGACTTAACACTGAAGCTTTCTTT

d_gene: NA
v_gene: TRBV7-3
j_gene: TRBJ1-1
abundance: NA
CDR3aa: CASSPPGLQRIEAFF
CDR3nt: TGTGCCAGCAGCCCCCCCGGGCTTCAGCGAATTGAAGCTTTCTTT

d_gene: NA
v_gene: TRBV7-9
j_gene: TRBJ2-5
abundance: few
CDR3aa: CASSDTRLGETQYF
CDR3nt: TGTGCCAGCAGCGATACTCGACTTGGGGAGACCCAGTACTTC

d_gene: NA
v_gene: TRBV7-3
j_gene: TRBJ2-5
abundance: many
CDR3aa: CASSSTPQETQYF
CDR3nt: TGTGCCAGCAGCTCCACACCCCAAGAGACCCAGTACTTC

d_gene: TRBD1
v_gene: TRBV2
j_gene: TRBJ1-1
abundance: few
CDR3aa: CASRQRKGANTEAFF
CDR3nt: TGTGCCAGCCGCCAGCGGAAGGGGGCGAACACTGAAGCTTTCTTT

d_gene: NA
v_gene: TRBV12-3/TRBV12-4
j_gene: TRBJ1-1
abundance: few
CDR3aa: CASSWDLPEYEAFF
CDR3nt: TGTGCCAGCAGTTGGGACCTACCCGAATATGAAGCTTTCTTT

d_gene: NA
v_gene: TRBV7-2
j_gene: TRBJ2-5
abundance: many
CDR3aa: CASSALQGRDGTQYF
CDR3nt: TGTGCCAGCAGCGCTCTACAGGGAAGAGATGGGACCCAGTACTTC

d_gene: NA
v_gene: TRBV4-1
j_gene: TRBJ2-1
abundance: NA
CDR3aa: CASSHDRGLTYNEQFF
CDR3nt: TGCGCCAGCAGCCATGACCGAGGCCTTACCTACAATGAGCAGTTCTTC

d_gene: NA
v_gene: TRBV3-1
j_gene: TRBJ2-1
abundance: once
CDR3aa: CASSHDRLLSYNEQFF
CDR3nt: TGTGCCAGCAGCCACGACAGGTTACTCTCCTACAATGAGCAGTTCTTC

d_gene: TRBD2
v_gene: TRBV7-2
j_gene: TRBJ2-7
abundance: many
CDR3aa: CASSLEGSRLAGREQYF
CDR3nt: TGTGCCAGCAGCTTAGAAGGGTCCAGACTAGCGGGGCGGGAGCAGTACTTC

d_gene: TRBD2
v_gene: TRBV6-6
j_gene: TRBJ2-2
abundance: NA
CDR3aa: CASSLSSGGATGELFF
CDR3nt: TGTGCCAGCAGTCTCAGTAGCGGGGGGGCCACCGGGGAGCTGTTTTTT

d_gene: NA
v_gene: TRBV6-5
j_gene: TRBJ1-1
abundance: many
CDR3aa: CASSYRSRRTDTEAFF
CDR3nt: TGTGCCAGCAGTTACCGATCAAGAAGGACGGACACTGAAGCTTTCTTT

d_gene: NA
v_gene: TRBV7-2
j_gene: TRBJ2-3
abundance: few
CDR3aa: CASSSRLTDTQYF
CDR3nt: TGTGCCAGCAGCTCCCGACTCACAGATACGCAGTATTTT

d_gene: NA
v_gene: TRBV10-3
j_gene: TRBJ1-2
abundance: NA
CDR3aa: CAISESGGYTF
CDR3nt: TGTGCCATCAGTGAGTCGGGTGGCTACACCTTC

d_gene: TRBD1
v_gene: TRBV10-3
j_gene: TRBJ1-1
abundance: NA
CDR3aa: CAISAGDREFQHTDAFF
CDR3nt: TGTGCCATCAGTGCCGGGGACAGGGAATTTCAGCACACTGACGCTTTCTTT

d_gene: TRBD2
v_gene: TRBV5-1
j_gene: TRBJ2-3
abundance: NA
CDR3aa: CASSLAGLAGADTQYF
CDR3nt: TGCGCCAGCAGCTTGGCGGGACTAGCGGGGGCAGATACGCAGTATTTT

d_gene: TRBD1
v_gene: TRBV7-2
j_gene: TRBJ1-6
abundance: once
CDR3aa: CASSQGASGSPLHF
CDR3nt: TGTGCCAGCAGCCAGGGGGCTTCGGGTTCACCCCTCCACTTT

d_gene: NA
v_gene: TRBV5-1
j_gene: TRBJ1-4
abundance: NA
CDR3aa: CASSSGQSNEKLFF
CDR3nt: TGCGCCAGCAGCTCTGGACAGTCAAATGAAAAACTGTTTTTT